This TCR beta chain was recorded in a study of blood T cells in healthy people across ages. Overall study results and limits: Roughly linear declines in TCR beta diversity per million T cells occurred with age.

A second about 7 to 12 cycle PCR used barcoded and J-beta primers. TCRdb used MiXCR to reprocess the 5' RACE reads, holding one entry per CDR3 protein. Among about 1.4 million distinct CDR3 sequences listed, roughly 60% were seen once. A note on this clonotype: Its antigen is still unknown.

This CDR3 has 11 residues. From germline, CDR1 is SQVTM and CDR2 ANQGSEA. V gene TRBV29-1 combines with J gene TRBJ2-5; D is undetermined. The DNA end is more similar to TRBJ2-7, so the J call may be wrong. Sample: blood. The clonotype was recovered from a man aged 18 to 35 in good health. The CDR3 nucleotides read TGCAGCGTTGGTGAAAACTACGAGCAGTACTTC. It specifies CSVGENYEQYF.